Listed here are 4 T cell receptor beta chains from one sample, sequenced in a study of vaccination and CD4 T cells after COVID-19. Oncomine TCR Beta short-read sequencing was applied to DNA from cultured CD4+ T cells. TCRdb re-analysed the PCR reads in MiXCR, keeping a single row per CDR3 protein. This sample has 20,000 to 25,000 distinct CDR3 sequences, with under 60% found just once. Treatment here: roughly nine-day PBMC culture with coronavirus spike peptide pools or control peptides (ViraFEST assay). Which antigens these TCRs recognize remains unknown. The specimen sequenced was CD4+ T cells from blood, cultured in vitro. These receptors were obtained from a human donor who had recovered from COVID-19.

The chain carries TRBV28 and TRBJ1-2; TRBD1 aligns across 10 bases. In germline, CDR1 is MDHEN, CDR2 SYDVKM. The V and J ends lost 7 bases and 6 bases, in that order; junction bases with no gene match: 8. The CDR3 is 14 residues long. DNA of the CDR3: TGTGCCAGCACCGGGACAGGGGACGTCGATGGCTACACCTTC. This encodes CASTGTGDVDGYTF.

The rearrangement uses TRBV6-1 and TRBJ2-3; D may be TRBD2 (5 bases). Trimming cost V 3 bases and J 4 bases, with 8 bases left between them. The CDR3 runs to 13 residues. Germline loops: CDR1 MNHNS, CDR2 SASEGT. The chain's CDR3 is CASSERRSDTQYF. The CDR3 bases are TGTGCCAGCAGTGAGAGGAGGTCAGATACGCAGTATTTT.

CDR3 protein: CASSNGQGLAKNIQYF. CDR3 DNA: TGTGCCAGCAGCAATGGACAGGGGCTAGCCAAAAACATTCAGTACTTC. The chain employs TRBV7-9 and TRBJ2-4, with 9 positions matching TRBD1. CDR3 size: 16 residues. The germline gives CDR1 SEHNR, CDR2 FQNEAQ (reference sequence). J lost 0 bases, V lost 5 bases, and 5 bases had no gene match. The full variable domain, its missing parts supplied by reference TRBV7-9 and TRBJ2-4, is DTGVSQNPRHKITKRGQNVTFRCDPISEHNRLYWYRQTLGQGPEFLTYFQNEAQLEKSRLLSDRFSAERPKGSFSTLEIQRTEQGDSAMYLCASSNGQGLAKNIQYFGAGTRLSVL.

The table lists this clonotype with a few counts. The chain employs TRBV20-1 and TRBJ2-5; a weak D match, TRBD1 (5 bases). V dropped 8 bases and J dropped 3 bases, with 13 bases sitting between them. Germline assignment: CDR1 DFQATT and CDR2 SNEGSKA (reference sequence). This CDR3 is 12 amino acids long. The CDR3 DNA sequence: TGCAGTATTGACAGCCGAAAAGAGACCCAGTACTTC. Protein sequence: CSIDSRKETQYF.